The source of this TCR beta chain is a study of T cell responses to AZD1222 COVID-19 vaccine. The CDR3 contains 13 residues. V was clipped by 7 bases and J by 5 bases, with 18 bases between them. The germline V gene has CDR1 SQVTM and CDR2 ANQGSEA. Some clones are missing from TCRdb's copy, which holds only in-frame ones; the method was immunoSEQ multiplex PCR. The sample includes 75,000 to 90,000 clones, more than 90% of them seen just once. This chain uses TRBV29-1 with TRBJ2-7, with D hard to call. The sample consisted of peripheral blood, taken on day 0 of AZD1222 vaccination. The TCR sequence derives from an adult in good health. This CDR3 is CSGLQSLGNEQYF. The CDR3 bases are TGCAGCGGATTACAGAGTCTGGGCAACGAGCAGTACTTC.